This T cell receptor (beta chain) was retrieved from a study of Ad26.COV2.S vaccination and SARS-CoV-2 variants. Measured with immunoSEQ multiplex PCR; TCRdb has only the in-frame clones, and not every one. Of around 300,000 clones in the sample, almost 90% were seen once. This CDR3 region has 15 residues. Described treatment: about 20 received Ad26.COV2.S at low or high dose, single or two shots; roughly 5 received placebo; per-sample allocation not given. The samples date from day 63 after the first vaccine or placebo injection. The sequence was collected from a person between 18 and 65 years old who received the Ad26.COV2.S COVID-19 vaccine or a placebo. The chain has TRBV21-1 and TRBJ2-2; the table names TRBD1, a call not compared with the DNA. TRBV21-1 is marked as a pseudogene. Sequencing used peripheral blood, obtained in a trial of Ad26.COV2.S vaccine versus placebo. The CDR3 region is CASSKGGTATGELFF. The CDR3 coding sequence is TGTGCCAGCAGCAAAGGGGGGACAGCCACCGGGGAGCTGTTTTTT.